This TCR beta chain appears in the sequencing data of a study of T cells in Graves' hyperthyroidism and ophthalmopathy (dated by TCRdb to about 2019). For the wider study: Peripheral blood was sampled at the time of initial diagnosis, prior to any treatment. TCR V-J signatures able to tell the groups apart were searched for in a discovery cohort of more than 90 patients, of whom 43 had Graves' ophthalmopathy and roughly 59 had stable Graves' hyperthyroidism. Prospective prediction of ophthalmopathy was tested in an independent validation cohort of fewer than 20 hyperthyroidism patients and 17 patients who later progressed to ophthalmopathy. For training and testing, the roughly 97 patients in the discovery cohort were randomly divided in a 7:3 ratio. Thyroid tissue and blood T-cell repertoires from several Graves' hyperthyroidism patients were also compared in the study. Following sampling, methimazole starting at 30 mg daily was given to hyperthyroidism patients, and high-dose intravenous methylprednisolone was given to ophthalmopathy patients. According to the paper, TCR Vbeta CDR3 sequencing was carried out on about 140 peripheral blood samples, which came from about 45 ophthalmopathy, around 74 hyperthyroidism and about 17 progressor patients. The full study reports these points: In validation, the model predicted progression to ophthalmopathy with roughly 70% sensitivity and 72% to 85% specificity, a median of approximately 6.7 months before onset. No statistical method was used to fix the sample size in advance, and group allocation was not hidden from the investigators. Most expanded thyroid clonotypes (frequency above 0.001) were also detected in blood, a finding suggesting that blood repertoires may reflect thyroid immune responses. A model built on a 13 V-J signature distinguished ophthalmopathy from stable hyperthyroidism, reaching roughly 88% sensitivity and about 81% specificity in cross-validation and 80%/75% in testing.

This clonotype came up many times. The target of this receptor is not known. Per-base quality was not reported, and no clone a single base away is much larger than it. Sequences SGHTA (CDR1) and FQGNSA (CDR2) are obtained from the germline V gene. Measured from the cysteine to the phenylalanine, the CDR3 is 18 residues long. The DNA shown is the 54-base CDR3, in frame from base 1. Trimming at the junction amounts to 5 bases on V and 5 bases on J, and the germline ends lie 25 bases apart. The TCR beta CDR3 regions were amplified from the RNA transcripts. For the first round of RT-PCR on the TCR CDR3, the HTBI primer set was used together with the Qiagen OneStep RT-PCR kit. Libraries were constructed in a second round of multiplex PCR, after which size selection and purification were performed. Libraries were sequenced paired-end with 100 bp reads on an Illumina HiSeq2000. The original methods were these. SOAPnuke was used to process the raw data, with reads discarded if the reads contained adapters or uncalled bases, had a mean Phred below 15, or lacked an exact constant-primer or identifier match. High-quality paired reads were merged with COPE v1.2.5, and unique nucleotide sequences were defined as clonotypes. MiTCR v1.1 was used to align the clonotypes against IMGT TRBV, TRBD and TRBJ reference segments. The analysis was restricted to V-J combinations with a frequency above 0.0001, which together covered 99% to 99.2% of the repertoires. The TCS score was defined as the ratio of F50 (clonal expansion) to E x V (chaos), calculated using BLOSUM62-based TCRdist between CDR3 peptides within each V-J. Welch's t-statistics and random forest reduced several hundred V-J features to 13, which were used in a naive Bayes classifier (R e1071). TCRdb passed the public sequencing reads through fastp at Q25 and MiXCR, retaining productive beta sequences. Rows are unified per CDR3 protein, each entry keeping the most common DNA and genes. TCRdb, not the original authors, processed these V and J calls. Recorded for this sample are approximately 430,000 distinct CDR3 sequences; roughly 14% of them occurred a single time. Roughly 7.4% of the sample belongs to the ten largest clones.

Stable Graves' hyperthyroidism was defined as no progression to ophthalmopathy during 18 months of follow-up. Hyperthyroidism patients were newly diagnosed, had a disease duration of under 2 months, and were aged 18 to 65 years. The study excluded patients with uncontrolled infections, other autoimmune diseases, pregnancy or lactation. Clinical symptoms, serum thyroxine and TRAb, thyroid ultrasound, and orbital computed tomography formed the basis for the diagnoses. PBMCs were separated from around 9.1 ml of fresh peripheral blood using Ficoll-Paque density gradient centrifugation. Trizol reagent was used to extract total RNA, and RNA quality was then checked on an Agilent 2100 Bioanalyzer.

The source is a young woman with Graves' hyperthyroidism. The V and J genes are TRBV7-2 and TRBJ1-5, with the D segment identity uncertain. Sequencing was done on a sample of blood. In nucleotide form, the sequence is TGTGCCAGCAGCGCCGGCGCAGAAGAGGCTCCGCGCGATCAGCCCCAGCATTTT. The encoded protein is CASSAGAEEAPRDQPQHF.